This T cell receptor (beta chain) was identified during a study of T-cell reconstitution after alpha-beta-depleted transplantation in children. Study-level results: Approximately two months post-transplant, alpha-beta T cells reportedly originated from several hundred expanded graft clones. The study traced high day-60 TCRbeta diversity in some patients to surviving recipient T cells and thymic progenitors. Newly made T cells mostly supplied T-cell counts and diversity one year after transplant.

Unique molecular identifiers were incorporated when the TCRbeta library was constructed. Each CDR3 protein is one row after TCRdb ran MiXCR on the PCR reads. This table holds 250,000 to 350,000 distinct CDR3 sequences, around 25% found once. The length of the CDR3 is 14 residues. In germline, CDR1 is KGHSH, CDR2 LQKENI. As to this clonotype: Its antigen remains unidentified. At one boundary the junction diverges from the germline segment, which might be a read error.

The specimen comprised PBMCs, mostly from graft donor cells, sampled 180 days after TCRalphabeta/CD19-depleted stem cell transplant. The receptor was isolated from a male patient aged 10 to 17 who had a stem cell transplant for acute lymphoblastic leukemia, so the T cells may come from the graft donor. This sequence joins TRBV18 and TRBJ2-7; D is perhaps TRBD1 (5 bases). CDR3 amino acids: CASSSGYVSHEQYF. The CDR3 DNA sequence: TGTGCCAGCTCATCAGGGTACGTCTCCCACGAGCAGTACTTC.